Sequencing of this T cell receptor (beta chain) was carried out in a study of cytomegalovirus exposure and HLA in healthy donors. The study's findings and limits: Versus the roughly 670-donor mean, an Asian-associated ancestry cluster reportedly showed fewer N-insertions in a later analysis. TCR association rates varied by HLA locus in a later analysis, with DRB1 highest and HLA-C lowest. Using a false discovery rate of 0.05, a later analysis showed that about 16,000 TCR beta sequences were associated with HLA alleles.

The CDR3 spans 17 residues. Germline CDR1 is SQVTM and CDR2 is ANQGSEA. Points on this clone: Its antigen is not known. The junction departs from germline at one end; a sequencing error may be responsible.

60 Vbeta and 13 Jbeta primers were used in PCR. Libraries were prepared by immunoSEQ multiplex PCR; TCRdb keeps only in-frame clonotypes and omits some of them. The sample has 130,000 to 150,000 clones, around 80% seen once. The clonotype comes from a female donor in good health and CMV-seronegative. Input material: PBMCs. The chain combines TRBV29-1 with TRBJ1-2, with 7 bases aligning to TRBD1. CDR3 residues: CSVLFVDKPDRAGGYPF. The CDR3, as DNA: TGCAGCGTTTTATTTGTCGATAAACCCGACAGGGCGGGTGGCTACCCCTTC.